The next 12 T cell receptor beta chains were all read from a single sample in a study of spatial heterogeneity in lung cancer (dated by TCRdb to the late 2010s). The intended sense of this specimen's time point label: blood at routine non-recurrence follow-up after resection. The library was generated by 5' RACE. These reads were obtained on a NextSeq 500. TCRdb trimmed the raw reads at Q25, called clones with MiXCR and kept productive beta chains. Every CDR3 protein is listed once, alongside the most common genes and DNA of its rows. This sample comprises 30,000 to 40,000 distinct CDR3 sequences, about 7.6% of them detected only once. Approximately 9.8% of the sample goes to the ten largest clones. The material sequenced was PBMCs, taken at follow-up. The receptors stem from a male donor with early-stage non-small cell lung cancer.

The rearrangement links TRBV29-1 to TRBJ1-2; D not resolved. This CDR3 spans 13 amino acids. CDR1 SQVTM and CDR2 ANQGSEA come from the germline V gene. The V gene lost 6 bases and the J gene lost 6 bases, with 17 bases spanning the gap. As DNA, the CDR3 is TGCAGCGTGGGTCCGACCTATCTGGATGGCTACACCTTC. The encoded protein is CSVGPTYLDGYTF.

In its sample, this clonotype was seen many times. V usage is TRBV11-2 and J usage is TRBJ2-1, with TRBD1 identical over 7 bases. V trimming: 5 bases; J trimming: 5 bases; junction bases outside the gene matches: 9. Per the germline V gene, CDR1 is SGHAT and CDR2 is FQNNGV. The CDR3 consists of 15 residues. This CDR3 reads CASSPGQPADNEQFF. CDR3 DNA sequence: TGTGCCAGCAGCCCGGGACAGCCAGCGGACAATGAGCAGTTCTTC. The full variable domain, with the rest looked up from reference TRBV11-2 and TRBJ2-1, is EAGVAQSPRYKIIEKRQSVAFWCNPISGHATLYWYQQILGQGPKLLIQFQNNGVVDDSQLPKDRFSAERLKGVDSTLKIQPAKLEDSAVYLCASSPGQPADNEQFFGPGTRLTVL.

A note on this clonotype: A much larger clone lies one base from this, so it may be a read error. This chain joins TRBV27 and TRBJ2-6; D is uncertain. The CDR3 runs 15 residues. With 6 bases removed from V and 0 bases from J, the gap between germline ends came to 9 bases. The germline V gene encodes CDR1 MNHEY and CDR2 SMNVEV (reference sequence). The CDR3 loop is CASRFQSSGANVLTF. The CDR3 DNA reads TGTGCCAGCAGATTTCAGAGCTCTGGGGCCAACGTCCTGACTTTC.

This clonotype occurred many times. This sequence joins TRBV5-1 and TRBJ1-2, with 7 nucleotides matching TRBD1. Germline assignment: CDR1 SGHRS and CDR2 YFSETQ. The CDR3 runs to 15 residues. With V trimmed by 0 bases and J by 7 bases, 9 bases remained unmatched. The DNA for the CDR3 is TGCGCCAGCAGCTTGGGCGGGACAGACCTACTTGGCTACACCTTC. It encodes CASSLGGTDLLGYTF.

There are many counts of this clonotype. This chain uses TRBV18 with TRBJ2-1; D is unclear. The V end was cut by 3 bases, the J end by 5 bases, with 11 bases between. Looked up from germline, CDR1 is KGHSH and CDR2 is LQKENI. The CDR3 is 14 residues long. CDR3 in amino acids: CASSPGYLNNEQFF. The CDR3 DNA sequence: TGTGCCAGCTCACCGGGATATCTCAACAATGAGCAGTTCTTC. The full variable domain, its missing parts supplied by reference TRBV18 and TRBJ2-1, is NAGVMQNPRHLVRRRGQEARLRCSPMKGHSHVYWYRQLPEEGLKFMVYLQKENIIDESGMPKERFSAEFPKEGPSILRIQQVVRGDSAAYFCASSPGYLNNEQFFGPGTRLTVL.

This clonotype has a count of ten or more. The gene calls are TRBV7-8 and TRBJ2-7, with D perhaps being TRBD1 or TRBD2 (5 bases each). From germline, CDR1 is SGHVS and CDR2 FQNEAQ. CDR3 length: 17 amino acids. V lost 5 bases, J lost 0 bases, and 20 bases lay in between. CDR3 residues: CASSGTGRLAPSYEQYF. DNA for the CDR3: TGTGCCAGCAGCGGGACGGGACGCTTGGCCCCCTCCTACGAGCAGTACTTC.

In its sample, this clonotype was seen many times. V usage is TRBV14 and J usage is TRBJ2-1, with TRBD1 matching 9 bases. The trim removed 3 bases at V and 5 bases at J, leaving 5 bases unmatched. This CDR3 comprises 15 residues. The germline gives CDR1 SGHDN, CDR2 FVKESK. The CDR3 reads CASSQTGTGNNEQFF. In nucleotides, the CDR3 is TGTGCCAGCAGCCAGACCGGGACAGGGAACAATGAGCAGTTCTTC.

This clonotype came up many times. The rearrangement joins TRBV19 to TRBJ2-5; D is unresolved. V shed 8 bases and J shed 2 bases, with 12 bases lying between them. Germline CDR1 and CDR2: LNHDA and SQIVND (reference sequence). This CDR3 spans 13 amino acids. The CDR3: CASSSSRQETQYF. The CDR3 DNA reads TGTGCCAGTTCCTCATCGCGACAAGAGACCCAGTACTTC.

This clonotype was found a few times. This chain uses TRBV19 with TRBJ2-7; maybe TRBD2 (6 bases). The V end was cut by 6 bases, the J end by 2 bases, with 11 bases between. There are 13 residues in the CDR3. Germline CDR1 reads LNHDA; CDR2 reads SQIVND (reference sequence). DNA of the CDR3: TGTGCCAGTAGCGACTGGGAGGCCTACGAGCAGTACTTC. Amino acids: CASSDWEAYEQYF.

This clonotype was counted many times. The rearrangement uses TRBV12-3 or TRBV12-4 and TRBJ1-4, with TRBD1 as a possible D gene (5 bases). Between the trimmed V and J ends, which lost 6 bases and 3 bases, there was a span of 11 bases. The CDR3 contains 14 residues. CDR3 nucleotides: TGTGCCAGCAGCGATCGACAGTCTAATGAAAAACTGTTTTTT. Amino acids: CASSDRQSNEKLFF.

This clonotype was seen many times. The J gene is TRBJ2-7, the V gene TRBV24-1, with D perhaps TRBD2 (5 bases). The germline V gene encodes CDR1 KGHDR and CDR2 SFDVKD. This CDR3 region has 14 residues. Trimming stripped 7 bases from V and 6 bases from J, with 18 bases between. The CDR3 loop reads CATSTARRNSEQYF. The CDR3, as DNA: TGTGCCACCAGCACAGCGAGGAGGAATTCCGAGCAGTACTTC.

This clonotype was detected a few times. This chain joins TRBV12-3 or TRBV12-4 and TRBJ1-6; D is unclear. The V end lost 3 bases, the J end lost 7 bases, and 13 bases lay between the germline ends. The CDR3 is 15 residues long. The CDR3 DNA is TGTGCCAGCAGTTTCGGTGGCAGAACCAATTCACCCCTCCACTTT. Its translation: CASSFGGRTNSPLHF.